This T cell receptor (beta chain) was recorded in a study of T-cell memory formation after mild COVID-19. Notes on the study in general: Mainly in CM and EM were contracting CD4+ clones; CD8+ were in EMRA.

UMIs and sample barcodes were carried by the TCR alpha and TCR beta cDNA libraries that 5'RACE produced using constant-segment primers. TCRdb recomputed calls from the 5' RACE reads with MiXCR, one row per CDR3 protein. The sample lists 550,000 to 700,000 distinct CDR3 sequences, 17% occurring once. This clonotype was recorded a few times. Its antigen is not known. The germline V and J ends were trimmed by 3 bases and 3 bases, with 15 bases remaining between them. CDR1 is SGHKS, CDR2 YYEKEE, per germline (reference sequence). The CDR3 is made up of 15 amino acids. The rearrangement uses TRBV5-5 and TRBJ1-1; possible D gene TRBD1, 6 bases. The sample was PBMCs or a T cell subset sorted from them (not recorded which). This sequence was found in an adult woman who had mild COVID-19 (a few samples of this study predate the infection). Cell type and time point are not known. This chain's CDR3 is CASSSSWGGYTEAFF. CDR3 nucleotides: TGTGCCAGCAGCTCATCCTGGGGGGGCTACACTGAAGCTTTCTTT.